What follows describes a single T cell receptor (beta chain). Its antigen is not identified. An end of the junction differs from the germline gene, which may be a read error. The authors reverse transcribed all of the isolated RNA, so sequencing captured expressed TCRB transcripts. About 3.57 million reads, on average, came from each naive, central memory and regulatory T cell sample. Measured with immunoSEQ multiplex PCR; TCRdb has only the in-frame clones, and not every one. The sample lists around 300,000 clones, about 15% occurring once. These data belong to a study of beta chain features in type 1 diabetes. Turning to the study itself: Regarding age, gender and cell yields, patients proved similar to healthy donors.

The study, taken as a whole, reports: Naive, central memory and regulatory TCRB repertoires appeared more similar among patients than healthy donors.

The CDR3 contains 15 residues. Germline CDR1 reads MGHRA; CDR2 reads YSYEKL. The sequencing sample was made of central memory CD4+ T cells from blood. The clonotype was recovered from a man aged 25-45 years in good health. This chain connects TRBV4-1 to TRBJ2-2; weak D call: TRBD2 (6 bases). The CDR3 DNA is TGCGCCAGCAGCCAAGACTGGCGGGGCACCAGGGAGCTGTTTTTT. Translating it yields CASSQDWRGTRELFF.